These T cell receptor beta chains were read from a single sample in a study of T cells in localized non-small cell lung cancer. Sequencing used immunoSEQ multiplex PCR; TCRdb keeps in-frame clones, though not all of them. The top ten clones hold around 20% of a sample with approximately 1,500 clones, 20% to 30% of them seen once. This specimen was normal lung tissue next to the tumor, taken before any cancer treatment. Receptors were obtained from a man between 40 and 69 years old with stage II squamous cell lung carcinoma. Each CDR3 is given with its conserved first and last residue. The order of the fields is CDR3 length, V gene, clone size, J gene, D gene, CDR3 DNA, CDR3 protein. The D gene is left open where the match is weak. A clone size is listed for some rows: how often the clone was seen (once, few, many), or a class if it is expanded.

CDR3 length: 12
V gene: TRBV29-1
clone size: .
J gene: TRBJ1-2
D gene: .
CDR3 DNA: TGCAGCGTTGACGGGGAGATGGGCAGTTACACCTTC
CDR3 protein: CSVDGEMGSYTF

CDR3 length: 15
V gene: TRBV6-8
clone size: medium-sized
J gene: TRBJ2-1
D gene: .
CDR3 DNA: TGTGCCAGCAGTACGGGGGCGGGGGCTTACAATGAGCAGTTCTTC
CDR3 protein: CASSTGAGAYNEQFF

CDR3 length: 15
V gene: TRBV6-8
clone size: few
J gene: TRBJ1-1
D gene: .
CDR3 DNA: TGTGCCATCCGAAATACGGCAGGGAGGAACACTGAAGCTTTCTTT
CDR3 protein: CAIRNTAGRNTEAFF

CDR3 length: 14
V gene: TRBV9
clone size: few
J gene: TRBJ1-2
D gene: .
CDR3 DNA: TGTGCCAGCAGCGTAGCTCAAGCAGGCAATGGCTACACCTTC
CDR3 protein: CASSVAQAGNGYTF

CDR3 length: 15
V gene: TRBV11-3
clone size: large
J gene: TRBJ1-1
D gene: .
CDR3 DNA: TGTGCCAGCAGCTTTAGCCCTACTTTGAACACTGAAGCTTTCTTT
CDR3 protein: CASSFSPTLNTEAFF

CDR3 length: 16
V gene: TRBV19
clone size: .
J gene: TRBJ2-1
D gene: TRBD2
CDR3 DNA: TGTGCCAGTAGTACCCCTCGCGGGGGGATGATCGGTGAGCAGTTCTTC
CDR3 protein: CASSTPRGGMIGEQFF

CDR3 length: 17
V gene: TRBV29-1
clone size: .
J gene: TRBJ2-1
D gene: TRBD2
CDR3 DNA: TGCAGCGTTGAGGGAGCGGGGGCCCCCACCTCCTACAATGAGCAGTTCTTC
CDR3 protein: CSVEGAGAPTSYNEQFF

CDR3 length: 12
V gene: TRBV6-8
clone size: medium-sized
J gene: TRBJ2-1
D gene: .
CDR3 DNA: TGTGCCAGCAGTTACTCTTTGGTTGAGCAGTTCTTC
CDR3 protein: CASSYSLVEQFF

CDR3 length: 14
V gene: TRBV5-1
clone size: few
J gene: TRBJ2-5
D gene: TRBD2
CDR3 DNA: TGCGCCAGCAGCCGCGGGGGGGGTCAAGAGACCCAGTACTTC
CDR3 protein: CASSRGGGQETQYF

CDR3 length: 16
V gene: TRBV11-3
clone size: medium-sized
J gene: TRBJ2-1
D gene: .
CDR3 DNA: TGTGCCAGCAGCTTAGTTGGCGGGGATTACTACAATGAGCAGTTCTTC
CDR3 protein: CASSLVGGDYYNEQFF

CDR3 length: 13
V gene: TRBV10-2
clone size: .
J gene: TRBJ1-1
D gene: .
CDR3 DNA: TGCGCCAGCAGTGAGGGACAGATCGTTGAAGCTTTCTTT
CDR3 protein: CASSEGQIVEAFF

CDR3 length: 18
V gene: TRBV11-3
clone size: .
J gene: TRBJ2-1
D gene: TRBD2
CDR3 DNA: TGTGCCAGCAGCGGGGGGACAGGACTCAGCGGGAGGGCCACTGAGCAGTTCTTC
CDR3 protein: CASSGGTGLSGRATEQFF

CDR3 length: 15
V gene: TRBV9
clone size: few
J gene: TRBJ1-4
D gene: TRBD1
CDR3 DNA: TGTGCCAGCAGGGTGAACAGGGGGCTTGGTGAAAAACTGTTTTTT
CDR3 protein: CASRVNRGLGEKLFF

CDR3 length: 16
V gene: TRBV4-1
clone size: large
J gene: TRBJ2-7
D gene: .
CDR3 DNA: TGCGCCAGCAGCCAAAGACCCGCACCCCAAACGGGCGAGCAGTACTTC
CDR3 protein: CASSQRPAPQTGEQYF

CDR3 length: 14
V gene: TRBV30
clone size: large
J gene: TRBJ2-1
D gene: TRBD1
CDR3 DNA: TGTGCCTGGAGTGTACTGGGGACAGGCAATGAGCAGTTCTTC
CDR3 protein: CAWSVLGTGNEQFF

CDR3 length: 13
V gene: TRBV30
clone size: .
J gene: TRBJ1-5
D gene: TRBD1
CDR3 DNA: TGTGCCTGGAGCTACAGGGGGAATCAGCCCCAGCATTTT
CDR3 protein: CAWSYRGNQPQHF

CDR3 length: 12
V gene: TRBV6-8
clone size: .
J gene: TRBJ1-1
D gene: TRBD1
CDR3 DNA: TGTGCCATCAGCCTGACAGGGGCTGAAGCTTTCTTT
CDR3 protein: CAISLTGAEAFF

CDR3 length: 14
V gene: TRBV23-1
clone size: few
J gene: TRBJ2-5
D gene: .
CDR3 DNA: TGCGCCAGCAGCCAAGATACTAGCAGGCAGACCCAGTACTTC
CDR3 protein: CASSQDTSRQTQYF

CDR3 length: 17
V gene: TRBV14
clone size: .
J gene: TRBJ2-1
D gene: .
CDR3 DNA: TGTGCCAGCAGCCAAGCAGGGGTTCCTTTCCCTAGAAATGAGCAGTTCTTC
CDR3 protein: CASSQAGVPFPRNEQFF

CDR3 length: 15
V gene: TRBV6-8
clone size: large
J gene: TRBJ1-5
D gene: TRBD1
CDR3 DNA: TGTGCCAGCAGTGGGGGACAGTTTACGAATCAGCCCCAGCATTTT
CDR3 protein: CASSGGQFTNQPQHF

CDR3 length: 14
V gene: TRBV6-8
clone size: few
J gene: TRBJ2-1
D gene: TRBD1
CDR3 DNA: TGTGCCAGCAGTCCAGGGGGATTCTACAATGAGCAGTTCTTC
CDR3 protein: CASSPGGFYNEQFF

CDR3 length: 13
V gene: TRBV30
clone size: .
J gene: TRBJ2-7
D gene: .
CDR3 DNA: TGTGCCTGGGGCCCCCGGACAGCCTCCCCCCGAGACTTC
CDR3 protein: CAWGPRTASPRDF

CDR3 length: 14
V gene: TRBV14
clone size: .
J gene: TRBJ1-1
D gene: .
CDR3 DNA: TGTGCCAGCACTCGACAAAGTAGTAACACTGAAGCTTTCTTT
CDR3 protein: CASTRQSSNTEAFF

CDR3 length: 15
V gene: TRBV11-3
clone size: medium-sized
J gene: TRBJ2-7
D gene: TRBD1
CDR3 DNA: TGTGCCAGCAGCTTGGGCAGGGGGCCCCCCTACGAGCAGTACTTC
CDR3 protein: CASSLGRGPPYEQYF

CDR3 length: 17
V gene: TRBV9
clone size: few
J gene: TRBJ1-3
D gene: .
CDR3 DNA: TGTGCCAGCAGCGTAGCGGCCGGAAAATTCTCTGGAAACACCATATATTTT
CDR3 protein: CASSVAAGKFSGNTIYF

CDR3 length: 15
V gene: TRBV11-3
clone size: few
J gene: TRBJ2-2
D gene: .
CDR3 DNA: TGTGCCAGCAGCTTACAGGGGAGGGGAACCGGGGAGCTGTTTTTT
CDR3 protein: CASSLQGRGTGELFF

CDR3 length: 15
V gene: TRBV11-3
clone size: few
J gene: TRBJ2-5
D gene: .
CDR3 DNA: TGTGCCAGCAGCCCCCCGGGGTGGGGCCAAGAGACCCAGTACTTC
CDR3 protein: CASSPPGWGQETQYF

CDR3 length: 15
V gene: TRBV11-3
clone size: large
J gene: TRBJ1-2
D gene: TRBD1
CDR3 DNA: TGTGCCAGCAGCCGGAGCAGGGGGCTGGGAGTTGGCTACACCTTC
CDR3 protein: CASSRSRGLGVGYTF

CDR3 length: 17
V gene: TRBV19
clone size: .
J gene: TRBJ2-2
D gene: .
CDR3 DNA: TGTGCCAGTAGTATTGGTTTAAGCAGCGTAGGGACCGGGGAGCTGTTTTTT
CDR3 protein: CASSIGLSSVGTGELFF

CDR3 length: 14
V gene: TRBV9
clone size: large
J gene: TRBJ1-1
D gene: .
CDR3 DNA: TGTGCCAGCAGCGTCCGACAGGAGGCCACTGAAGCTTTCTTT
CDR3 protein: CASSVRQEATEAFF

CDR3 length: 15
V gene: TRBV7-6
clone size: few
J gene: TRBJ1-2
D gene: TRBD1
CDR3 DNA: TGTGCCAGCAGCTTAGACCAAGACAGGGCGGGAGGCTACACCTTC
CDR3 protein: CASSLDQDRAGGYTF

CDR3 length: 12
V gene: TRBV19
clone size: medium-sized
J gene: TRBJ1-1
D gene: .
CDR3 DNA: TGTGCCATCCTAGTAGATAACACTGAAGCTTTCTTT
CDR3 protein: CAILVDNTEAFF

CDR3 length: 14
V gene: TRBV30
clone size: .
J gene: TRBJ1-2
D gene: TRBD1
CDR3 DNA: TGTGCCTGGAGTGTACCGACAGGGGTGGCTGGCTACACCTTC
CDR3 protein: CAWSVPTGVAGYTF

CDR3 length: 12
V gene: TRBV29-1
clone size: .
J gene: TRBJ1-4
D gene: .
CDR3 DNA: TGCAGCGTTGAAGATCAGAGTGAAAAACTGTTTTTT
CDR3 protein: CSVEDQSEKLFF

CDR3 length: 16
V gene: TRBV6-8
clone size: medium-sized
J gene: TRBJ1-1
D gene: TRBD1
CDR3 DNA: TGTGCCAGCACCCGAACCGGGACAGGGGGTAACACTGAAGCTTTCTTT
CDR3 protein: CASTRTGTGGNTEAFF

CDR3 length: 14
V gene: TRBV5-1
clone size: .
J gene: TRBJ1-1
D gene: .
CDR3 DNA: TGCGCCAGCAGGCAGGACCCGTTAGGCTCTGAAGCTTTCTTT
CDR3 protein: CASRQDPLGSEAFF

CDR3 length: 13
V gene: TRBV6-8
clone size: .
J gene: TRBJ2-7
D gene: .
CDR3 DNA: TGTGCCGGCGGCCTGGAGAAATCCTACGAGCAGTACTTC
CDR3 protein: CAGGLEKSYEQYF

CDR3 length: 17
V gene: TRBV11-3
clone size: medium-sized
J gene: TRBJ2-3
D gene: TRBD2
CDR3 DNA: TGTGCCAGCAGCCCCAGGGCTAGCGGGAGTTGGCCAGATACGCAGTATTTT
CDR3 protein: CASSPRASGSWPDTQYF

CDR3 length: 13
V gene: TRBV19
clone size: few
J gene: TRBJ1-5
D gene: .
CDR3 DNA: TGTGCCAGTAGTATTTCTGGGAATCAGCCCCAGCATTTT
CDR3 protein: CASSISGNQPQHF

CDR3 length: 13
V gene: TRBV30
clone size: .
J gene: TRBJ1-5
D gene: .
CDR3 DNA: TGTGCCTGCATCGGACAGCCAGGCCAGCCCCAGCATTTT
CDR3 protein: CACIGQPGQPQHF

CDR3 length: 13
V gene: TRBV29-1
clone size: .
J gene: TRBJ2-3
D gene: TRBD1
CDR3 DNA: TGCAGCGTTCGACAGGGCGGGACAGATACGCAGTATTTT
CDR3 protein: CSVRQGGTDTQYF

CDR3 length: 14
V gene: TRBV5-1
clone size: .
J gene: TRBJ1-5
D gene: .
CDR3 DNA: TGCGCCAGCAGCTTGGGGGGTAGCAATCAGCCCCAGCATTTT
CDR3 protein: CASSLGGSNQPQHF

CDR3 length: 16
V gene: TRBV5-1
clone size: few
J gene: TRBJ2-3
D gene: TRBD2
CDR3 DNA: TGCGCCAGCAGCTTGCGGCGGGGGGCATCCACAGATACGCAGTATTTT
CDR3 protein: CASSLRRGASTDTQYF

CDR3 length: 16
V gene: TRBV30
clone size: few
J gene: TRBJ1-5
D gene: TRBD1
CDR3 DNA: TGTGCCTGGAGTGTCCTCGGACAGGGTTTCGGTCAGCCCCAGCATTTT
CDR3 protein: CAWSVLGQGFGQPQHF

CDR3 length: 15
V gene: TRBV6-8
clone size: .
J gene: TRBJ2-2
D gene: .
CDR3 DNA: TGTGCCAGCAAGGCCCAGGGACAGAACACCGGGGAGCTGTTTTTT
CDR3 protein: CASKAQGQNTGELFF

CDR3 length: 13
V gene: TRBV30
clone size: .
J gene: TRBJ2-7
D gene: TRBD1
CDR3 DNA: TGTGCCTGGAGTCAGACAGGGGGGTACGAGCAGTACTTC
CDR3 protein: CAWSQTGGYEQYF

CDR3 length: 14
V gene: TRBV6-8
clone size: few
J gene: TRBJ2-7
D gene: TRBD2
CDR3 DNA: TGTGCCAGCACCTATAGCGCGGGAGCTGGCGAGCAGTACTTC
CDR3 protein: CASTYSAGAGEQYF

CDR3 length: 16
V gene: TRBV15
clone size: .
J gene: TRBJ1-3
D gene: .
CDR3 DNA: TGTGCCACCAGCAGAGATCTAGCAGGAGCCGGAAACACCATATATTTT
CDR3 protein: CATSRDLAGAGNTIYF

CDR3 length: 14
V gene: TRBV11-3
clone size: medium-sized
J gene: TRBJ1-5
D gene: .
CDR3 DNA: TGTGCCAGCAGCTTATCTACAGTCAATCAGCCCCAGCATTTT
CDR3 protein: CASSLSTVNQPQHF

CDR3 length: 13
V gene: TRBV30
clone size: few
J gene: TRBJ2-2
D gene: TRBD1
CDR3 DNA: TGTGCCTGGGACGGACAGGGAAGCGGGGAGCTGTTTTTT
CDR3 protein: CAWDGQGSGELFF

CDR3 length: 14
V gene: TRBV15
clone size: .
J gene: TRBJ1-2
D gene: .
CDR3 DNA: TGTGCCACCAGCAGAGTTCAGGGCAACTATGGCTACACCTTC
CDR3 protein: CATSRVQGNYGYTF

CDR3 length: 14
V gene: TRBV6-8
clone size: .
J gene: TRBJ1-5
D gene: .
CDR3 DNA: TGTGCCAGCAGTTACTCGGAAACCAATCAGCCCCAGCATTTT
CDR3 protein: CASSYSETNQPQHF